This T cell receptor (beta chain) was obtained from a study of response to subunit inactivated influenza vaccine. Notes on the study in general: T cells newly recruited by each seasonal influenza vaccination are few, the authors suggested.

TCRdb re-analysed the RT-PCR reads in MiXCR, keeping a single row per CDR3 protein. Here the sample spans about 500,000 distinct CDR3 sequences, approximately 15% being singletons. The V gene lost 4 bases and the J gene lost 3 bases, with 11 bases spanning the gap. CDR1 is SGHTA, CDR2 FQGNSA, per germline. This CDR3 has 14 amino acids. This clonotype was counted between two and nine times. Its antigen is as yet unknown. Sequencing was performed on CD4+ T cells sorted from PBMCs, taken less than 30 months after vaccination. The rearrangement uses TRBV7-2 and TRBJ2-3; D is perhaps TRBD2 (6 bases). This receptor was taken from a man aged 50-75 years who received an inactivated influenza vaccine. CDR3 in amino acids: CASSSRRGTDTQYF. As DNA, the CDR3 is TGTGCCAGCAGCTCCCGACGGGGGACAGATACGCAGTATTTT.